This record concerns one T cell receptor (beta chain) sequence. Its recognized antigen is unknown. Per-base quality was not reported, and no clone a single base away is much larger than it. These data originate in a study of beta chain features in type 1 diabetes (dated by TCRdb to the late 2010s). Looking at the study overall: No differences in mean age, gender distribution, total cell number or subset yield were found between patients and healthy donors. In the study, TCRB repertoires of sorted circulating CD4+ T cell subsets from recently diagnosed type 1 diabetes patients were compared with those of matched healthy donors. Whereas all 28 donors provided naive and central memory subsets, regulatory and stem cell-like memory subsets were isolated from just 8 patients and roughly eight healthy donors. A total of approximately 100 million sorted cells were examined across all samples, and the number of cells per subset was strongly correlated with RNA yield.

The entire isolated RNA was reverse transcribed using the High Capacity cDNA Reverse Transcription Kit, and thus expressed TCRB transcripts were sequenced. Naive, central memory and regulatory T cell samples underwent deep immunoSEQ sequencing, averaging approximately 3.3 million total reads per sample. Sorted cells were lysed in RLT buffer, and RNA was extracted using DNase-treated RNeasy Micro or Mini kits according to cell number. Each cell subset was processed on its own to prevent cross-contamination, while patient and healthy donor samples were processed together. The immunoSEQ multiplex PCR was used to amplify TCRB sequences from cDNA, yielding 87-bp fragments that span the CDR3 region. Sequencing of the amplicons was performed on the Illumina HiSeq platform. As for how the authors treated the data: Synthetic template baselines were used to correct PCR bias computationally, reads within Hamming distance 2 were collapsed together, and singletons that could not be merged were discarded. Reads were aligned against IMGT to assign V, D and J genes, CDR3 length and insertions or deletions at six rearrangement sites. Within each subset, clonotype counts were normalized to the number of sorted cells before true diversity and Gini coefficients were calculated with the tcR R package. Repertoire sharing was quantified using the overlap coefficient calculated on TCRB nucleotide sequences. Out-of-frame TCRB sequences from naive cells were analyzed as a proxy for the pre-selection repertoire. TCRdb stores this immuneACCESS table with in-frame sequences only. Part of the clones is absent; in the studies checked, under half of the shortfall reflects unresolved V genes, and no reason is known for the rest. V and J calls and clone size follow that table, whereas D and trimming were derived from the DNA. Recorded for this sample are 600,000 to 650,000 clones; roughly 15% of them occurred a single time. Of the sample, about 0.086% is held by the ten largest clones.

The paper's findings and limits, for the study overall: Because the HLA sub-analyses included only small numbers of individuals, any influence of HLA type on TCRB rearrangement was left unresolved. In all four CD4+ subsets, TCRB CDR3 length was moderately but significantly shorter in type 1 diabetes patients. Naive, central memory and regulatory TCRB repertoires appeared to be more alike among patients than among healthy donors. Because cDNA was sequenced instead of genomic DNA, activated cells with high expression could be over-represented, although the groups did not differ in activation or CD3 levels. Shorter templates might be favored by PCR, yet because patient and control samples were amplified and corrected together, any such skew would affect both groups equally. Patients with type 1 diabetes made fewer insertions and deleted more nucleotides at VDJ recombination sites, implying thymic rearrangement abnormalities.

Each donor gave one peripheral blood draw, averaging approximately 0.11 L, which was collected into heparinised tubes. Naive, central memory, regulatory and stem cell-like memory CD4+ T cells were sorted on a BD FACSAria II using a panel including CD45RO, CCR7, CD25, CD127, CD95 and CD27. Purity was above 95% for every sorted population. PBMCs were separated immediately by Lymphoprep density gradient centrifugation and were stained directly, without being cultured. So that batch effects would be minimized, each experiment stained and sorted samples in pairs, pairing one healthy donor with one patient. The V end loses 3 bases and the J end loses 5 bases, and a stretch of 9 bases separates them. The CDR3 sequence holds 13 residues, the cysteine and phenylalanine included. The CDR3 DNA has 39 bases and is translated from base 1. CDR1 is given as MGHRA and CDR2 as YSYEKL, both from the germline V gene.

Material for sequencing was naive CD4+ T cells from blood. This sample's cell subset or site label indicates: true naive CD4+ T cells. The receptor chain draws on TRBV4-1 and TRBJ2-3, with a tentative D gene TRBD2 over 6 matching bases. This TCR was sampled from a man between 18 and 35 years old in good health. The nucleotides are TGCGCCAGCAGCCAGTCGGGGGTAGATACGCAGTATTTT. This gives the protein CASSQSGVDTQYF.